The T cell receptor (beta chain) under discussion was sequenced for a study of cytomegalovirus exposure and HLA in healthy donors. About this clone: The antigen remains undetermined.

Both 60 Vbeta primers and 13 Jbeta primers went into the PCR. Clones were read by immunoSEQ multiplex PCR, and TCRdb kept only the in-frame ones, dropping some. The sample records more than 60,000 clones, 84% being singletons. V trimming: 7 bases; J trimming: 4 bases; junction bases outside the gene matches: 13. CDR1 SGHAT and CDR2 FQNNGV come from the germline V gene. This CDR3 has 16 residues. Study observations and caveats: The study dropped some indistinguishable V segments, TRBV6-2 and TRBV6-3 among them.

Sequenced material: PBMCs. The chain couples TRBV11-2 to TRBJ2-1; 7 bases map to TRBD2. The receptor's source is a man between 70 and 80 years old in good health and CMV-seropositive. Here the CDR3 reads CASKSLGGGAYNEQFF. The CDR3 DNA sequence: TGTGCCAGCAAATCCCTGGGCGGGGGAGCTTACAATGAGCAGTTCTTC. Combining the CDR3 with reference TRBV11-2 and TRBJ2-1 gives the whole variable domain EAGVAQSPRYKIIEKRQSVAFWCNPISGHATLYWYQQILGQGPKLLIQFQNNGVVDDSQLPKDRFSAERLKGVDSTLKIQPAKLEDSAVYLCASKSLGGGAYNEQFFGPGTRLTVL.